These 25 T cell receptor beta chains came from one sample sequenced in a study of cytomegalovirus exposure and HLA in healthy donors. This table comes from immunoSEQ multiplex PCR, and its TCRdb copy is limited to in-frame clones, with some not included. The repertoire consists of over 150,000 clones, with less than 90% occurring once and the leading ten covering approximately 5%. Sequencing was performed on PBMCs. These receptors all come from a woman aged 30 to 39 in good health and CMV-seronegative.

The chain is built from TRBV11-2 and TRBJ1-1; 8 bases fit TRBD1. The CDR3 runs to 13 residues. Germline CDR1 is SGHAT and CDR2 is FQNNGV. The V gene end was trimmed by 8 bases and the J gene end by 5 bases; junction bases not matched to a gene: 7. The CDR3 DNA follows: TGTGCCAGCGCGGACAGGGAGGGAACTGAAGCTTTCTTT. Amino acids: CASADREGTEAFF. The variable domain in full, with the rest retrieved from reference TRBV11-2 and TRBJ1-1, is EAGVAQSPRYKIIEKRQSVAFWCNPISGHATLYWYQQILGQGPKLLIQFQNNGVVDDSQLPKDRFSAERLKGVDSTLKIQPAKLEDSAVYLCASADREGTEAFFGQGTRLTVV.

The CDR3 region is CASSFGNEKLFF. CDR3 sequence (DNA): TGTGCCAGCAGTTTTGGTAATGAAAAACTGTTTTTT. The rearrangement uses TRBV28 and TRBJ1-4; no reliable D call. CDR3 size: 12 residues. Trimming left V 3 bases short and J 4 bases short, with 3 bases between. Germline CDR1 is MDHEN and CDR2 is SYDVKM.

CDR3 bases: TGTGCCAGCAGCACTACAGAGAACACTGAAGCTTTCTTT. Amino acids: CASSTTENTEAFF. V and J are TRBV7-6 and TRBJ1-1; no definite D call. The CDR3 spans 13 residues. Trimming stripped 5 bases from V and 1 base from J, with 8 bases between. Germline lookup yields CDR1 SGHVS and CDR2 FNYEAQ.

Details on this clone: Other DNA sequences in the sample encode the same CDR3. This chain links TRBV27 with TRBJ1-1; D call uncertain. Germline CDR1 MNHEY, CDR2 SMNVEV (reference sequence). The CDR3 is 14 residues long. V was shortened by 2 bases and J by 0 bases, with 7 bases between the two germline ends. The CDR3 DNA follows: TGTGCCAGCAGTTTAGGCCGGGTGAACACTGAAGCTTTCTTT. Encoded protein: CASSLGRVNTEAFF.

This rearrangement joins TRBV20-1 to TRBJ1-1, with D unresolved. CDR3 length equals 11 residues. Germline loops: CDR1 DFQATT, CDR2 SNEGSKA (reference sequence). V was shortened by 3 bases and J by 4 bases, with 6 bases between the two germline ends. The CDR3 sequence is CSASMGTEAFF. CDR3 nucleotide sequence: TGCAGTGCTAGCATGGGCACTGAAGCTTTCTTT.

The chain links TRBV6-5 to TRBJ2-2; perhaps TRBD2 as D (5 bases). This CDR3 region has 16 residues. The V end lost 0 bases, the J end lost 4 bases, and 12 bases lay between the germline ends. CDR1 is MNHEY and CDR2 is SVGAGI in the germline V gene. The chain's CDR3 is CASSYSWGEVTGELFF. The DNA for the CDR3 is TGTGCCAGCAGTTACTCTTGGGGAGAGGTCACCGGGGAGCTGTTTTTT.

This clone was counted a single time. The rearrangement joins TRBV5-6 to TRBJ1-2, with D perhaps matching TRBD1 (5 bases). CDR1 and CDR2 from the germline V gene are SGHDT and YYEEEE. V was cut by 6 bases and J by 2 bases, with 26 bases left in between. This CDR3 has 18 amino acids. In nucleotides, the CDR3 is TGTGCCAGCACCCGCCCCCGTGGCAGGGTCGTACAGAACTATGGCTACACCTTC. This gives the protein CASTRPRGRVVQNYGYTF.

J is TRBJ2-1 and V is TRBV27, with 7 bases fitting TRBD2. Germline CDR1 reads MNHEY; CDR2 reads SMNVEV (reference sequence). The V gene end was trimmed by 6 bases and the J gene end by 4 bases; junction bases not matched to a gene: 9. The CDR3 has 15 amino acids. The CDR3 coding sequence is TGTGCCAGCAGCCGTGGGGCTAGCGGTTACAATGAGCAGTTCTTC. It encodes CASSRGASGYNEQFF.

The chain recombines TRBV21-1 with TRBJ2-2; TRBD1 reflects the table's D call only, with no check against the DNA. TRBV21-1 represents a pseudogene. The CDR3 length is 18 residues. The CDR3 DNA sequence: TGTGCCAGCAGCAAACGGGGGACAGGCTTGAGGAACACCGGGGAGCTGTTTTTT. Its protein product is CASSKRGTGLRNTGELFF.

Worth noting for this clone: It may be a read error: a sequence one base away is much more abundant. The sample carries other DNA sequences with the same CDR3. The CDR3 protein is CASSLTSANTGELFF. The CDR3 DNA reads TGTGCCAGCAGCCTGACTAGCGCGAACACCGGGGAGCTGTTTTTT. This chain joins TRBV27 and TRBJ2-2, with 8 bases aligning to TRBD2. The CDR3 loop spans 15 amino acids. J was trimmed by 0 bases and V by 6 bases; bases with no gene match: 3. The germline gives CDR1 MNHEY, CDR2 SMNVEV (reference sequence).

The chain employs TRBV27 and TRBJ2-5; D tentatively fits TRBD1 or TRBD2 (6 bases each). Germline V lookup: CDR1 MNHEY, CDR2 SMNVEV (reference sequence). The ends were cut back, 2 bases at V and 7 bases at J, with 14 bases in the middle. The CDR3 extends over 14 amino acids. CDR3: CASSLEGGAGTQYF. DNA for the CDR3: TGTGCCAGCAGTTTAGAGGGGGGCGCGGGGACCCAGTACTTC.

The V gene is TRBV7-2, the J gene TRBJ2-7; D is perhaps TRBD1 or TRBD2 (5 bases each). This CDR3 region has 14 residues. V shed 0 bases and J shed 2 bases, with 8 bases lying between them. Germline CDR1 reads SGHTA; CDR2 reads FQGNSA. CDR3 DNA sequence: TGTGCCAGCAGCTTAGCCAGGGACCCCTACGAGCAGTACTTC. This encodes CASSLARDPYEQYF.

The chain has TRBV9 and TRBJ2-1; TRBD1 matches at 9 bases. The CDR3 contains 19 residues. V lost 0 bases and J lost 8; bases outside the gene matches: 18. Germline-derived CDR1 and CDR2 are SGDLS and YYNGEE. This CDR3 is CASSVGLGTGRKKGDEQFF. CDR3 DNA sequence: TGTGCCAGCAGCGTAGGATTGGGGACAGGGCGTAAGAAGGGGGATGAGCAGTTCTTC.

This chain connects TRBV6-5 to TRBJ1-2, with D perhaps TRBD1 (6 bases). The CDR3 consists of 14 residues. Germline loops: CDR1 MNHEY, CDR2 SVGAGI. V lost 2 bases, J lost 7 bases, and 14 bases lay in between. Here the CDR3 reads CASSYGWGLSGYTF. CDR3 bases: TGTGCCAGCAGTTACGGGTGGGGGCTGAGTGGCTACACCTTC.

DNA of the CDR3: TGTGCCAGCAGCCTTTACCTCAGTGGGGTAGGAGAGAACACTGAAGCTTTCTTT. Amino acid sequence: CASSLYLSGVGENTEAFF. The rearrangement uses TRBV7-2 and TRBJ1-1; D call uncertain. The CDR3 spans 18 residues. V was clipped by 5 bases and J by 1 base, with 23 bases between them. Germline assignment: CDR1 SGHTA and CDR2 FQGNSA.

This chain uses TRBV30 with TRBJ2-1, with a possible D match to TRBD2 (6 bases). V lost 0 bases and J 5 bases, leaving 11 bases between the germline ends. Germline lookup yields CDR1 GTSNPN and CDR2 SVGIG (reference sequence). There are 14 residues in the CDR3. The CDR3 coding sequence is TGTGCCTGGAGTGTTGGGACTGAAAACAATGAGCAGTTCTTC. This codes for CAWSVGTENNEQFF. Using reference TRBV30 and TRBJ2-1 for the parts outside the CDR3, the full variable domain is SQTIHQWPATLVQPVGSPLSLECTVEGTSNPNLYWYRQAAGRGLQLLFYSVGIGQISSEVPQNLSASRPQDRQFILSSKKLLLSDSGFYLCAWSVGTENNEQFFGPGTRLTVL.

The chain has TRBV30 and TRBJ1-2; D perhaps matches TRBD1 (5 bases). The CDR3 extends over 11 amino acids. V lost 3 bases and J 7 bases, leaving 9 bases between the germline ends. Germline CDR1 reads GTSNPN; CDR2 reads SVGIG (reference sequence). The CDR3 region is CAWSLGGGYTF. As DNA, the CDR3 is TGTGCCTGGAGCCTGGGGGGTGGCTACACCTTC.

The rearrangement links TRBV4-2 to TRBJ2-7; weak D call: TRBD2 (7 bases). The V and J ends lost 0 bases and 7 bases respectively, with 22 bases between them. CDR1 is LGHNA and CDR2 is YNFKEQ in the germline V gene. There are 17 residues in the CDR3. The CDR3 bases are TGTGCCAGCAGCCAAGACGGGGGCGGGAGCCCCCTGGGGGAGCAGTACTTC. Its translation is CASSQDGGGSPLGEQYF.

This chain connects TRBV5-1 to TRBJ2-7; 14 positions agree with TRBD2. Trimming at V came to 2 bases and at J to 0 bases, leaving 1 base not matched to a gene. Germline-derived CDR1 and CDR2 are SGHRS and YFSETQ. This CDR3 has 16 residues. CDR3 in amino acids: CASSFGTSGSSYEQYF. CDR3 in DNA: TGCGCCAGCAGCTTTGGGACTAGCGGGAGCTCCTACGAGCAGTACTTC.

V is TRBV6-5 and J is TRBJ1-4; unclear D gene. CDR3 size: 15 residues. Germline V gene lookup returns CDR1 MNHEY and CDR2 SVGAGI. Trimming took 0 bases from V and 4 from J, leaving 9 bases between them. In nucleotides, the CDR3 is TGTGCCAGCAGTTACTCAGGGTATCATAATGAAAAACTGTTTTTT. Its protein product is CASSYSGYHNEKLFF.

This chain uses TRBV29-1 with TRBJ2-5; TRBD2 matches at 10 bases. The CDR3 sequence is 14 residues long. CDR1 and CDR2 from the germline V gene are SQVTM and ANQGSEA. The V and J ends lost 2 bases and 5 bases, in that order; junction bases with no gene match: 5. CDR3 in amino acids: CSVELAGVVETQYF. In DNA, the CDR3 is TGCAGCGTTGAACTAGCGGGAGTTGTGGAGACCCAGTACTTC.

The chain uses TRBV9 and TRBJ2-7; 7 positions agree with TRBD1. The ends lost 3 bases at V and 6 bases at J; junction bases unmatched: 12. The CDR3 consists of 15 residues. Germline-derived CDR1 and CDR2 are SGDLS and YYNGEE. The CDR3, as DNA: TGTGCCAGCAGCGAAGAGGGCAGGGGGTCACGCGAGCAGTACTTC. Its protein product is CASSEEGRGSREQYF.

The CDR3 DNA reads TGCAGCGTAGCTCCTAGCGCCGGGGAGCTGTTTTTT. Translating gives CSVAPSAGELFF. The chain employs TRBV29-1 and TRBJ2-2; D might be TRBD2 (6 bases). Germline assignment: CDR1 SQVTM and CDR2 ANQGSEA. Trimming removed 6 bases from V and 6 bases from J, with 11 bases in between. This CDR3 is built from 12 residues.

The chain recombines TRBV5-6 with TRBJ1-1; TRBD1 matches 10 bases. CDR3 length: 14 residues. From germline, CDR1 is SGHDT and CDR2 YYEEEE. Losses at the gene ends were 2 bases for V and 4 bases for J; bases not matched to a gene: 2. The CDR3 reads CASSFGTGATEAFF. CDR3 in DNA: TGTGCCAGCAGCTTTGGGACAGGGGCCACTGAAGCTTTCTTT.

This sequence joins TRBV6-1 and TRBJ2-7; D gene uncertain. The germline gives CDR1 MNHNS, CDR2 SASEGT. The germline V and J ends were trimmed by 5 bases and 1 base, with 9 bases remaining between them. The CDR3 loop spans 13 amino acids. CDR3 sequence: CASSLAGSYEQYF. The CDR3 nucleotides read TGTGCCAGCAGTTTGGCAGGATCCTACGAGCAGTACTTC.